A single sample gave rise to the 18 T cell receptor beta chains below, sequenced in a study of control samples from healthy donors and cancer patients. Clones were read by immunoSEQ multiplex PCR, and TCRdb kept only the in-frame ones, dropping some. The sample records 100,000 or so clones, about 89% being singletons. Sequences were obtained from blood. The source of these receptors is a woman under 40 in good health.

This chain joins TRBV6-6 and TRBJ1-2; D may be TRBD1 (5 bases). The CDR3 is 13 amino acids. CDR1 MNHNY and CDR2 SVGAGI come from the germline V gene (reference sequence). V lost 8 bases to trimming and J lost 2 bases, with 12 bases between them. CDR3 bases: TGTGCCAGCCTACTTGGGGGGAACTATGGCTACACCTTC. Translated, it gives CASLLGGNYGYTF.

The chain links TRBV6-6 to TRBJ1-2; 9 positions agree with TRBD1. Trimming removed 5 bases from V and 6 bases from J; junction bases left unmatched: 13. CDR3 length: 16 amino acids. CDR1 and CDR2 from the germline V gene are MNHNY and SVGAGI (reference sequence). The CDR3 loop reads CASSHRDRAYSHGYTF. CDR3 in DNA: TGTGCCAGCAGTCACCGGGACAGGGCATATTCACATGGCTACACCTTC.

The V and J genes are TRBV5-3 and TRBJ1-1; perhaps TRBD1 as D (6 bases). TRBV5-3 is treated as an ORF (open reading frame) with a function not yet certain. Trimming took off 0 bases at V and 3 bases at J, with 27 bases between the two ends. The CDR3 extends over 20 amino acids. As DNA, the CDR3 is TGTGCCAGAAGCTTGGAATCGCCCCGGGGGCGAGTTTATAGGTACACTGAAGCTTTCTTT. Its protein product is CARSLESPRGRVYRYTEAFF.

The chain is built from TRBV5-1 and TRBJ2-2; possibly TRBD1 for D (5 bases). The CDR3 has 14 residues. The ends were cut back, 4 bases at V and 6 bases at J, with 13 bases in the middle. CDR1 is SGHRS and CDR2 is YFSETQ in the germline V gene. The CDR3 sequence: CASSPTTGSGELFF. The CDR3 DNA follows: TGCGCCAGCAGCCCAACCACAGGTTCCGGGGAGCTGTTTTTT. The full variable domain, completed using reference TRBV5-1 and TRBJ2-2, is KAGVTQTPRYLIKTRGQQVTLSCSPISGHRSVSWYQQTPGQGLQFLFEYFSETQRNKGNFPGRFSGRQFSNSRSEMNVSTLELGDSALYLCASSPTTGSGELFFGEGSRLTVL.

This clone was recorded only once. The DNA of the CDR3 is TGTGCCACCAGTGATGCCAGGGGGACCAGCAATCAGCCCCAGCATTTT. It translates to CATSDARGTSNQPQHF. The rearrangement uses TRBV24-1 and TRBJ1-5, with 7 bases lining up with TRBD1. This CDR3 region has 16 residues. V was pared by 3 bases and J by 1 base, with 5 bases of the junction left unmatched. CDR1 is KGHDR, CDR2 SFDVKD, per germline.

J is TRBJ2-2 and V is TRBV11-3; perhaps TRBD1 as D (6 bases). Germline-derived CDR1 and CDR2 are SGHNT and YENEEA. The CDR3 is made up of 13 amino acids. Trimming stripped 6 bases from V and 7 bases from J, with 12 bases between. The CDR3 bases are TGTGCCAGCAGTTTCCAGGGGATCGGGGAGCTGTTTTTT. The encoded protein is CASSFQGIGELFF.

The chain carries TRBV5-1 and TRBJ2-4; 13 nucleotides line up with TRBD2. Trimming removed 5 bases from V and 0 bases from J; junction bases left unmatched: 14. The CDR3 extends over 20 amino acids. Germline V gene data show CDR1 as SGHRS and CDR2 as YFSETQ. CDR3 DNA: TGCGCCAGCAGTCACCAGAGACTAGCGGGGGGAGCACTAGCCAAAAACATTCAGTACTTC. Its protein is CASSHQRLAGGALAKNIQYF.

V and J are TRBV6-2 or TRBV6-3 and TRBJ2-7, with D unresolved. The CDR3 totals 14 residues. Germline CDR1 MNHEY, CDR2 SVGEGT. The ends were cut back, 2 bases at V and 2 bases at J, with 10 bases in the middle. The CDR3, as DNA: TGTGCCAGCAGTTACGGGTGGGCCCCCTACGAGCAGTACTTC. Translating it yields CASSYGWAPYEQYF.

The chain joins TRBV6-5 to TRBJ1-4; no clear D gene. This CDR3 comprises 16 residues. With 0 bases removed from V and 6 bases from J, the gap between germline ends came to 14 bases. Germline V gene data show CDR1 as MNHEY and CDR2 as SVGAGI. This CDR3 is CASSYSQVRGDEKLFF. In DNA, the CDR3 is TGTGCCAGCAGTTACTCCCAAGTCCGGGGTGATGAAAAACTGTTTTTT.

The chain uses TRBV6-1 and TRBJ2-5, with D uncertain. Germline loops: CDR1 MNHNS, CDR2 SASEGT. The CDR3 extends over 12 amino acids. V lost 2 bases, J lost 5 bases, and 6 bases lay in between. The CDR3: CASSESRETQYF. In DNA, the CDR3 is TGTGCCAGCAGTGAATCGCGGGAGACCCAGTACTTC.

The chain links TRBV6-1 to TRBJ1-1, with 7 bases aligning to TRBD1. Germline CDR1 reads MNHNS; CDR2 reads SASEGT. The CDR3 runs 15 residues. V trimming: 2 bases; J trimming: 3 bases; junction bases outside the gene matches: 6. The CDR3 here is CASSETPGGDTEAFF. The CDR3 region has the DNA TGTGCCAGCAGTGAAACCCCAGGGGGGGACACTGAAGCTTTCTTT.

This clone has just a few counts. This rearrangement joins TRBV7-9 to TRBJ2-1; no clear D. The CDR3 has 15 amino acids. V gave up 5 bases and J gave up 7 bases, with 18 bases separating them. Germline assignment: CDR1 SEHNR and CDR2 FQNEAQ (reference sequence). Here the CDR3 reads CASSAPRRMGNEQFF. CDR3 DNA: TGTGCCAGCAGCGCCCCCCGTAGGATGGGGAATGAGCAGTTCTTC.

This chain's CDR3 is CAISGQASGNTIYF. For the CDR3, the DNA is TGTGCCATCAGTGGACAGGCCTCTGGAAACACCATATATTTT. This rearrangement joins TRBV10-3 to TRBJ1-3, with D perhaps matching TRBD1 (6 bases). The ends were cut back, 4 bases at V and 0 bases at J, with 7 bases in the middle. Looked up from germline, CDR1 is ENHRY and CDR2 is SYGVKD. The CDR3 has 14 residues.

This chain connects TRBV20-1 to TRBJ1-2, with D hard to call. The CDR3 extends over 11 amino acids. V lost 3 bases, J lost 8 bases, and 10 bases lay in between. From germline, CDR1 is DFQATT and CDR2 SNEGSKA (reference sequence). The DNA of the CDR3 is TGCAGTGCTAGGGACCCCGGAGGCTACACCTTC. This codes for CSARDPGGYTF.

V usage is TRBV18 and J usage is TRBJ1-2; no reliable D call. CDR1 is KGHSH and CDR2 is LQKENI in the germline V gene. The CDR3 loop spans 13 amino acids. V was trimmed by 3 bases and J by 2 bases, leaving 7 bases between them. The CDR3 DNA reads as TGTGCCAGCTCACCGGGAGAAAACTATGGCTACACCTTC. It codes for CASSPGENYGYTF.

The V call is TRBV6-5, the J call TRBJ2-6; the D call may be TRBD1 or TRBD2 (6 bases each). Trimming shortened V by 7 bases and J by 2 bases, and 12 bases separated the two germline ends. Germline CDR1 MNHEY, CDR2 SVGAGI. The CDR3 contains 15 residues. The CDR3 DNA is TGTGCCAGCAATACGGGGGCGGCTGGGGCCAACGTCCTGACTTTC. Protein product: CASNTGAAGANVLTF.

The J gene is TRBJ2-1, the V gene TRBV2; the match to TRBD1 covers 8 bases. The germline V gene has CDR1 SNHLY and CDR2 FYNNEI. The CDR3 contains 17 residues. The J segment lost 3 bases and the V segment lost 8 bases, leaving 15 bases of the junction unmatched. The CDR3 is CASGGVGLDRDYNEQFF. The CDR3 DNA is TGTGCCAGCGGAGGGGTAGGGTTGGACAGGGACTACAATGAGCAGTTCTTC.

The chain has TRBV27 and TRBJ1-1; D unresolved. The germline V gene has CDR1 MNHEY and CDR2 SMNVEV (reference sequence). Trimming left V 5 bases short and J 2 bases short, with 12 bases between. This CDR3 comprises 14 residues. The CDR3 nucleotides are TGTGCCAGCAGTAAGTACTCCAAAAACACTGAAGCTTTCTTT. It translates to CASSKYSKNTEAFF.